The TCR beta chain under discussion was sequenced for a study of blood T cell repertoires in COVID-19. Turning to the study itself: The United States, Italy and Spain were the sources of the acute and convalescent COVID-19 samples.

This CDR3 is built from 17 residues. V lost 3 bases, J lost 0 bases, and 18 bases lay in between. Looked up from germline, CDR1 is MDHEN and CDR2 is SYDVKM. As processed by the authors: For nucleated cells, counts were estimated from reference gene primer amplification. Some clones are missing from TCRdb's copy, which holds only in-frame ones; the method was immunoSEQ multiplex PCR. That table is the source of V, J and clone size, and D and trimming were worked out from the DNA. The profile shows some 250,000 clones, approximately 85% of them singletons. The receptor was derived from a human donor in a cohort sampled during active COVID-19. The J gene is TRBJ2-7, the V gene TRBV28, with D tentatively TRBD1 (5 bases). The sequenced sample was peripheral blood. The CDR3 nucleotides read TGTGCCAGCAGTTTTTACCTCCTGGGGCGGAGCTCCTACGAGCAGTACTTC. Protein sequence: CASSFYLLGRSSYEQYF.